Below are 22 T cell receptor beta chains sequenced from a single sample in a study of T cell clonotyping in hematopoietic cell transplantation. Sequencing was performed with immunoSEQ multiplex PCR; in TCRdb, only in-frame clones are kept and a portion is missing. The table has 65,000 to 75,000 clones, approximately 94% seen once. Sequencing used peripheral blood mononuclear cells. All receptors come from a man between 50 and 59 years old in good health. Some clones in this sample may be carry-over from other donors' samples.

This chain joins TRBV7-3 and TRBJ2-7; D is undetermined. The germline gives CDR1 SGHTA, CDR2 FQGTGA. The CDR3 contains 15 residues. Trimming cost V 5 bases and J 1 base, with 15 bases left between them. The CDR3 is CASSPYGQISYEQYF. DNA of the CDR3: TGTGCCAGCAGCCCATACGGGCAGATATCCTACGAGCAGTACTTC.

The genes are TRBV6-6 and TRBJ1-2; 8 nucleotides align to TRBD1. The germline V gene has CDR1 MNHNY and CDR2 SVGAGI (reference sequence). The CDR3 spans 11 residues. V shed 11 bases, J shed 7 bases, and the junction held 6 bases outside the gene matches. The CDR3 DNA reads TGTGCCGGGTGGACAGGGTCTGGCTACACCTTC. Its translation: CAGWTGSGYTF.

This chain joins TRBV14 and TRBJ1-3; 8 nucleotides align to TRBD1. V trimming: 6 bases; J trimming: 0 bases; junction bases outside the gene matches: 7. This CDR3 region has 16 residues. Germline CDR1 and CDR2: SGHDN and FVKESK. In DNA, the CDR3 is TGTGCCAGCAGTCAGGACAGGGACCGCTCTGGAAACACCATATATTTT. Translation gives CASSQDRDRSGNTIYF.

J is TRBJ1-5 and V is TRBV7-3, with 7 bases aligning to TRBD1. Germline CDR1 SGHTA, CDR2 FQGTGA. The CDR3 is made up of 18 amino acids. The ends lost 1 base at V and 0 bases at J; junction bases unmatched: 9. The CDR3 reads CASSLRTGQGHSNQPQHF. CDR3 bases: TGTGCCAGCAGCTTAAGGACAGGACAAGGACATAGCAATCAGCCCCAGCATTTT.

The chain employs TRBV14 and TRBJ2-7; the D call may be TRBD1 or TRBD2 (5 bases each). Germline CDR1 and CDR2: SGHDN and FVKESK. Trimming removed 5 bases from V and 3 bases from J, with 17 bases in between. The CDR3 totals 15 residues. The CDR3 is CASSSVPEGLYEQYF. CDR3 nucleotide sequence: TGTGCCAGCAGCTCGGTCCCCGAGGGGCTCTACGAGCAGTACTTC.

CDR3 nucleotides: TGTGCCAGCAGCTTAACTGCGGTGAACAATGAGCAGTTCTTC. Translated: CASSLTAVNNEQFF. V gene TRBV7-3 combines with J gene TRBJ2-1; D gene uncertain. Per germline, CDR1 SGHTA and CDR2 FQGTGA. Trimming removed 0 bases at V and 5 bases at J, with 8 bases between. This CDR3 contains 14 residues.

The sample holds one count of this clone. This chain links TRBV25-1 with TRBJ1-6; the D gene is possibly TRBD1 (5 bases). The V end lost 5 bases, the J end lost 7 bases, and 15 bases lay between the germline ends. The germline CDR1 and CDR2 sequences are MGHDK and SYGVNS. The CDR3 spans 15 residues. CDR3 sequence: CASSSPGIFNSPLHF. The CDR3 DNA follows: TGTGCCAGCAGTAGTCCAGGGATATTCAATTCACCCCTCCACTTT.

The chain combines TRBV6-5 with TRBJ2-7; maybe TRBD2 (6 bases). CDR1 and CDR2 from the germline V gene are MNHEY and SVGAGI. With 0 bases removed from V and 7 bases from J, the gap between germline ends came to 16 bases. The CDR3 length is 15 residues. In DNA, the CDR3 is TGTGCCAGCAGTTACTCTCTTGCCCTCGGAGGGGAGCAGTACTTC. As protein: CASSYSLALGGEQYF.

The chain links TRBV6-5 to TRBJ2-5, with D possibly being TRBD2 (5 bases). V dropped 2 bases and J dropped 5 bases, with 9 bases sitting between them. This CDR3 has 13 residues. Germline CDR1 reads MNHEY; CDR2 reads SVGAGI. The CDR3 region has the DNA TGTGCCAGCAGTTACCCGGGATCGGAGACCCAGTACTTC. Its protein is CASSYPGSETQYF.

This sequence joins TRBV5-8 and TRBJ1-5, with D possibly being TRBD1 (5 bases). This CDR3 spans 14 amino acids. The V end lost 4 bases, the J end lost 2 bases, and 10 bases lay between the germline ends. Germline values: CDR1 SGHTS, CDR2 YDEGEE. CDR3 protein: CASSPRGRNQPQHF. As DNA, the CDR3 is TGTGCCAGCAGCCCTAGGGGTCGCAATCAGCCCCAGCATTTT. The variable domain in full, completed from reference TRBV5-8 and TRBJ1-5, reads EAGVTQSPTHLIKTRGQQATLRCSPISGHTSVYWYQQALGLGLQFLLWYDEGEERNRGNFPPRFSGRQFPNYSSELNVNALELEDSALYLCASSPRGRNQPQHFGDGTRLSIL.

The count of this clone is one. The chain couples TRBV9 to TRBJ2-2; 13 positions agree with TRBD2. This CDR3 has 18 residues. Germline V gene sequence: CDR1 SGDLS, CDR2 YYNGEE. The junction had 7 bases not matched to a gene; V was cut back by 0 bases and J by 5 bases. DNA for the CDR3: TGTGCCAGCAGCGTAGGACTAGCGGGGGGCAAAAGTACCGGGGAGCTGTTTTTT. Protein sequence: CASSVGLAGGKSTGELFF. The full variable domain, in which reference TRBV9 and TRBJ2-2 provide the parts outside the CDR3, is DSGVTQTPKHLITATGQRVTLRCSPRSGDLSVYWYQQSLDQGLQFLIQYYNGEERAKGNILERFSAQQFPDLHSELNLSSLELGDSALYFCASSVGLAGGKSTGELFFGEGSRLTVL.

This rearrangement joins TRBV28 to TRBJ2-3; D not resolved. The CDR3 sequence is 14 residues long. V lost 4 bases and J 2 bases, leaving 10 bases between the germline ends. From germline, CDR1 is MDHEN and CDR2 SYDVKM. CDR3: CASSYPPLTDTQYF. Written as DNA, the CDR3 is TGTGCCAGCAGTTACCCACCACTCACAGATACGCAGTATTTT.

This rearrangement joins TRBV11-2 to TRBJ2-7; the D is unclear. The CDR3 loop spans 14 amino acids. Germline lookup yields CDR1 SGHAT and CDR2 FQNNGV. The V end lost 3 bases, the J end lost 2 bases, and 11 bases lay between the germline ends. The CDR3 sequence is CASSFSDTAYEQYF. In DNA, the CDR3 is TGTGCCAGCAGCTTCAGCGATACAGCCTACGAGCAGTACTTC.

The V gene is TRBV10-3, the J gene TRBJ1-1, with D unresolved. In germline, CDR1 is ENHRY, CDR2 SYGVKD. This CDR3 has 14 residues. V was cut by 6 bases and J by 0 bases, with 11 bases left in between. CDR3 sequence (DNA): TGTGCCATCAGGACACAGTTAATGAACACTGAAGCTTTCTTT. The encoded protein is CAIRTQLMNTEAFF.

This rearrangement joins TRBV28 to TRBJ2-7; D not certain. V dropped 7 bases and J dropped 5 bases, with 12 bases sitting between them. CDR1 and CDR2 from the germline V gene are MDHEN and SYDVKM. This CDR3 is built from 12 residues. As DNA, the CDR3 is TGTGCCAGCACTTACGGACGGGACGAGCAGTACTTC. Translating gives CASTYGRDEQYF.

Only one count was recorded for this clone. The chain links TRBV28 to TRBJ2-3, with a possible D match to TRBD1 (5 bases). The germline gives CDR1 MDHEN, CDR2 SYDVKM. Between the trimmed V and J ends, which lost 7 bases and 4 bases, there was a span of 27 bases. The CDR3 is made up of 18 amino acids. CDR3 nucleotide sequence: TGTGCCAGCACTTCCCTAGGGGATCTGGGGCCGGATCCAGATACGCAGTATTTT. This codes for CASTSLGDLGPDPDTQYF.

The J gene is TRBJ2-7, the V gene TRBV9; 10 bases align to TRBD2. The CDR3 contains 14 residues. The J segment lost 1 base and the V segment lost 6 bases, leaving 4 bases of the junction unmatched. Germline lookup yields CDR1 SGDLS and CDR2 YYNGEE. The CDR3 spells CASNEAGGSYEQYF. CDR3 in DNA: TGTGCCAGCAACGAAGCGGGAGGGTCCTACGAGCAGTACTTC.

This rearrangement joins TRBV4-1 to TRBJ1-6; tentatively, D is TRBD1 (6 bases). The CDR3 is 16 amino acids. Trimming removed 1 base from V and 3 bases from J, with 10 bases in between. Per germline, CDR1 MGHRA and CDR2 YSYEKL. CDR3 DNA sequence: TGCGCCAGCAGCCAAGCACAGGGATTCTATAATTCACCCCTCCACTTT. This encodes CASSQAQGFYNSPLHF.

The rearrangement links TRBV28 to TRBJ1-1; the D gene is possibly TRBD1 (5 bases). V lost 7 bases to trimming and J lost 3 bases, with 12 bases between them. CDR1 MDHEN and CDR2 SYDVKM come from the germline V gene. The CDR3 contains 13 residues. The DNA for the CDR3 is TGTGCCAGCAACACAGGTACTTACACTGAAGCTTTCTTT. Protein: CASNTGTYTEAFF.

The chain combines TRBV9 with TRBJ2-4; TRBD2 aligns across 7 bases. The CDR3 is 17 amino acids. Germline V gene data show CDR1 as SGDLS and CDR2 as YYNGEE. Unmatched junction bases numbered 15, after V lost 2 bases and J lost 7 bases. DNA of the CDR3: TGTGCCAGCAGCGTCACCCCCGGGGGGACTACCGAGAACATTCAGTACTTC. This sequence encodes CASSVTPGGTTENIQYF.

This CDR3 is CAKPGLAGKVYEQYF. The CDR3 bases are TGTGCCAAACCGGGACTAGCGGGAAAGGTCTACGAGCAGTACTTC. The chain has TRBV2 and TRBJ2-7; 13 bases agree with TRBD2. Germline CDR1 SNHLY, CDR2 FYNNEI. The ends lost 10 bases at V and 3 bases at J; junction bases unmatched: 9. The CDR3 has 15 amino acids.

The genes are TRBV29-1 and TRBJ2-3, with 11 bases lining up with TRBD2. This CDR3 has 15 amino acids. V lost 6 bases, J lost 2 bases, and 7 bases stayed unmatched. From germline, CDR1 is SQVTM and CDR2 ANQGSEA. The chain's CDR3 is CSVRPTSGDTDTQYF. The CDR3 region has the DNA TGCAGCGTCCGACCGACTAGCGGGGACACAGATACGCAGTATTTT.